This T cell receptor (beta chain) was observed in a study of blood T cell repertoires in COVID-19. Overall study: Samples representing acute and convalescent COVID-19 were sourced from the United States, Italy and Spain. PBMCs, B-cell-depleted T cells, or T cells were the source of the cDNA or gDNA that made up the material.

Libraries were prepared by immunoSEQ multiplex PCR; TCRdb keeps only in-frame clonotypes and omits some of them. The sample has 20,000 to 25,000 clones, approximately 90% seen once; the top ten hold around 6%. Unmatched junction bases numbered 4, after V lost 4 bases and J lost 5 bases. The CDR3 is made up of 14 amino acids. The V gene's germline CDR1 is SNHLY and CDR2 FYNNEI. The receptor comes from a woman over 75 with active COVID-19. Sequencing was carried out using peripheral blood. The V and J genes are TRBV2 and TRBJ2-2; 7 nucleotides align to TRBD2. The CDR3 DNA follows: TGTGCCAGCAGTGCGGGGGGACGTACCGGGGAGCTGTTTTTT. This gives the protein CASSAGGRTGELFF.